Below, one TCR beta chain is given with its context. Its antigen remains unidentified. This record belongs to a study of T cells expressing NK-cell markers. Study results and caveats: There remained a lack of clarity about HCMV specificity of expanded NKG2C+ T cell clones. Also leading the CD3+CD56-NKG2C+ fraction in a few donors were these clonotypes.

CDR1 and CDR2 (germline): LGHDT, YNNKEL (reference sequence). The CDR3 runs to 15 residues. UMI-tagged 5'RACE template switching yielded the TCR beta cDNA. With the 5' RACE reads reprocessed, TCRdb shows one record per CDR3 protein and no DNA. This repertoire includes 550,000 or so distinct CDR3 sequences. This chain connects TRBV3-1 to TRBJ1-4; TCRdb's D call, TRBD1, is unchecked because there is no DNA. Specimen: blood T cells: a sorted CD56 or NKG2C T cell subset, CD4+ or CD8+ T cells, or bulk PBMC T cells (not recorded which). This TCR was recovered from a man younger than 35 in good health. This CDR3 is CASSRGSWGSEKLFF. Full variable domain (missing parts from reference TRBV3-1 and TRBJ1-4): DTAVSQTPKYLVTQMGNDKSIKCEQNLGHDTMYWYKQDSKKFLKIMFSYNNKELIINETVPNRFSPKSPDKAHLNLHINSLELGDSAVYFCASSRGSWGSEKLFFGSGTQLSVL.